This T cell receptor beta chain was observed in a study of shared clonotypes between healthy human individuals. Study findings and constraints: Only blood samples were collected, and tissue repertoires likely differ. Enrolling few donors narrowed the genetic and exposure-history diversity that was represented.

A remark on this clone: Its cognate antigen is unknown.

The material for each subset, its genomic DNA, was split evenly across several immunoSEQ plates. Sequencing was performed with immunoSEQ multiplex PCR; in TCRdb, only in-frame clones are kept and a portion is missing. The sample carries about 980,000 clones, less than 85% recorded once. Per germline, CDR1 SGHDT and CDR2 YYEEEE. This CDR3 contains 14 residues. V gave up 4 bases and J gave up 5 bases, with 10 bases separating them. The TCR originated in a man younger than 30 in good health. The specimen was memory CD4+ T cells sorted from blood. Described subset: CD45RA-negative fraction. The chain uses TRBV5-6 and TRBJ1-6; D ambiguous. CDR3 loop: CASSARRNNSPLHF. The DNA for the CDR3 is TGTGCCAGCAGCGCCCGGAGAAATAATTCACCCCTCCACTTT.